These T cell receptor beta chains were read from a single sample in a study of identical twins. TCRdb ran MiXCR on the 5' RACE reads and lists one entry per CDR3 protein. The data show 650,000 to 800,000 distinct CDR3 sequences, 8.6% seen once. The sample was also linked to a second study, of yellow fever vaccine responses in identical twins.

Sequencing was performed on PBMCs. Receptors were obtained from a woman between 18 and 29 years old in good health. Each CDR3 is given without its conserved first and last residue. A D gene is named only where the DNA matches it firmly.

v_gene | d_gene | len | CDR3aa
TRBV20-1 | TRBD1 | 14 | SARDLRDRKDNEQF
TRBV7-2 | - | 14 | ASSLGVGVRDNEQF
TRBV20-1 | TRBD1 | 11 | SALGQVNTEAF
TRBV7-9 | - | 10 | ASSPSHGEAF
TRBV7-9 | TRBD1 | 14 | ASSYGTGKGAYEQY
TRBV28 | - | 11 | ASIGPSKNIQY
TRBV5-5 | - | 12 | ASSLGVDLQPQH
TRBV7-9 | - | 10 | ASSLGYAEQY
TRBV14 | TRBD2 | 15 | ASSQDSSGGARETQY
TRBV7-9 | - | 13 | ASSHILATNTEAF
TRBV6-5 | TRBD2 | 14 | ASSSTEAGSDNEQF
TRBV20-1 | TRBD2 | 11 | SALRELGETQY
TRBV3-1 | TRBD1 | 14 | ASSFHRGLETDTQY
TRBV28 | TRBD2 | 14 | ASSKELAGIQETQY
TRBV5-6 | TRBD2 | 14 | ASSLRRTSVSYEQY
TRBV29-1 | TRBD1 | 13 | SVEDGTGTSYEQY
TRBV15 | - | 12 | ATSQGTAYNEQF
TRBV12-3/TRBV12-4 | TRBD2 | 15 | ASSHLAGGRSYKEQF
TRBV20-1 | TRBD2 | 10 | SVTSGINEQY
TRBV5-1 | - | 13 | ASSPTGSNTGELF
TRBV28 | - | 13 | ASSNRDTEADTQY
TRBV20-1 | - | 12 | SAREGVKGTEAF
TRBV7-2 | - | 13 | ASSLHQGGSYEQY
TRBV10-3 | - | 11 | AISDGHTYEQY
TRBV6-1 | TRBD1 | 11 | ASRQDRAHGYT
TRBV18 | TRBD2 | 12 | ASSATSGGPEQF
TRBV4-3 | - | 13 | ASSPDATIRNEQF
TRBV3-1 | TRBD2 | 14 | ASSQEDGLAGDEQY
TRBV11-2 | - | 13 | ASSLVPGLYNEQF
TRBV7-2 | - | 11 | ASSSPQAYEQY
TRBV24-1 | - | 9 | ATSEIDEQF
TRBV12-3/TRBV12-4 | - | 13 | ASSLVSGVIYEQY
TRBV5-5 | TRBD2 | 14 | ASSPGAGDLTYEQY
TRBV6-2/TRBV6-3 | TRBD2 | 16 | ASSYSRTSGTVLDEQF
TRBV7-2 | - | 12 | ASSLAWTMETQY
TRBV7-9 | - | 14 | ASSFGQFVFTGELF
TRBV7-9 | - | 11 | ASSPIGSQPQH
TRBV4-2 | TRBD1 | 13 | ASSQPDRQKNIQY
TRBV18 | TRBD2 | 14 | ASSPPGTSGNDEQY
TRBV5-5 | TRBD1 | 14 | ASSSSQGVSYNEQF
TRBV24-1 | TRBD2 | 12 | ATSDATSIETQY
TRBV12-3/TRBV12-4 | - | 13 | ASSLAGGITGELF
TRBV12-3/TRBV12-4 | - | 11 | ASSLGTKDEQY
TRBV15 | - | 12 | ATSRTARGPEQY
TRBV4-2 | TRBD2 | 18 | ASSPLPGLAGGPSTGELF
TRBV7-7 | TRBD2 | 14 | ASSLKYGGAGQTQY
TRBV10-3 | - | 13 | AISETQRTYNEQF
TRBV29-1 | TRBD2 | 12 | SVVGLAVSYEQY
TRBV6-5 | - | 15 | ASSYGGQVGSYNEQF
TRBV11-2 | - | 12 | ASSPATGGETQY
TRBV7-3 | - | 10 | ASSTLGREQF